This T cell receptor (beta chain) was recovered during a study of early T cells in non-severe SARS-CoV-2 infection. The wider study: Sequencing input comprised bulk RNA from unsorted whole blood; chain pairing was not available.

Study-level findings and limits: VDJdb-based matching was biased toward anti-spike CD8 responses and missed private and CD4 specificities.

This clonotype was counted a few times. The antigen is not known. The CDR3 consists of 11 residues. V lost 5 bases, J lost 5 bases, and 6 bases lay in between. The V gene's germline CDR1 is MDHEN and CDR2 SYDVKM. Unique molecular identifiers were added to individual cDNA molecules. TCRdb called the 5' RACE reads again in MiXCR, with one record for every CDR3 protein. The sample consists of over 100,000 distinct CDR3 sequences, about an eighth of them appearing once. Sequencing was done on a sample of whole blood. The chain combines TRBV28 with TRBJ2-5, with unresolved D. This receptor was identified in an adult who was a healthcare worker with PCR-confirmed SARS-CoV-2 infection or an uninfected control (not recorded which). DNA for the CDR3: TGTGCCAGCAGTAATCGGGAGACCCAGTACTTC. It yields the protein CASSNRETQYF.